A single sample is the source of the 29 T cell receptor beta chains below, sequenced in a study of cytomegalovirus exposure and HLA in healthy donors. The PCR made use of 60 Vbeta and 13 Jbeta primers. Data came from immunoSEQ multiplex PCR; TCRdb stores just in-frame clones and leaves some out. The table records approximately 150,000 clones, roughly four fifths of them present only once. The sample comprised PBMCs. The origin of the receptors is a man aged 50 to 60 in good health and CMV-seropositive.

The chain has TRBV30 and TRBJ1-1; D uncertain. The CDR3 loop spans 15 amino acids. In germline, CDR1 is GTSNPN, CDR2 SVGIG (reference sequence). V gave up 3 bases and J gave up 7 bases, with 21 bases separating them. Here the CDR3 reads CAWSPGGRASFEAFF. The DNA for the CDR3 is TGTGCCTGGAGCCCCGGAGGGAGGGCGAGCTTTGAAGCTTTCTTT.

This clone came up once. This chain uses TRBV5-6 with TRBJ1-2, with 9 bases fitting TRBD1. Looked up from germline, CDR1 is SGHDT and CDR2 is YYEEEE. V was clipped by 4 bases and J by 9 bases; unmatched bases: 7. There are 13 residues in the CDR3. CDR3 loop: CASSLGTGRSYTF. The CDR3 DNA reads TGTGCCAGCAGCCTTGGGACAGGGAGGAGCTACACCTTC.

This clone was counted a single time. The sample carries other DNA sequences with the same CDR3. The gene calls are TRBV27 and TRBJ2-7; D ambiguous. The germline V gene has CDR1 MNHEY and CDR2 SMNVEV (reference sequence). V lost 4 bases and J 0 bases, leaving 4 bases between the germline ends. The CDR3 totals 12 residues. The CDR3 DNA follows: TGTGCCAGCAGTTCGAGCTCCTACGAGCAGTACTTC. Translation gives CASSSSSYEQYF.

The chain employs TRBV6-6 and TRBJ1-6; 11 bases align to TRBD1. V lost 6 bases and J lost 7; bases outside the gene matches: 5. Germline V gene sequence: CDR1 MNHNY, CDR2 SVGAGI (reference sequence). CDR3 size: 15 residues. The CDR3 coding sequence is TGTGCCAGCAGACTGGGACAGGGGGAAAATTCACCCCTCCACTTT. Protein product: CASRLGQGENSPLHF.

V and J are TRBV5-1 and TRBJ2-4; the D gene is possibly TRBD1 (5 bases). With 1 base removed from V and 8 bases from J, the gap between germline ends came to 16 bases. CDR1 and CDR2 (germline): SGHRS, YFSETQ. The length of the CDR3 is 15 residues. The CDR3 loop is CASSLSTQGGDIQYF. The CDR3, as DNA: TGCGCCAGCAGCTTGAGTACGCAGGGTGGGGACATTCAGTACTTC.

This chain joins TRBV19 and TRBJ1-4; tentative D call: TRBD1 (6 bases). Germline V gene sequence: CDR1 LNHDA, CDR2 SQIVND (reference sequence). CDR3 size: 15 residues. V shed 6 bases and J shed 3 bases, with 14 bases lying between them. The chain's CDR3 is CASSPQGRANEKLFF. The DNA for the CDR3 is TGTGCCAGTAGCCCTCAGGGGAGGGCTAATGAAAAACTGTTTTTT.

Comment on this clone: This sample also contains other DNA sequences that code for the same CDR3. The rearrangement uses TRBV14 and TRBJ1-2; D gene ambiguous. The length of the CDR3 is 13 residues. Per the germline V gene, CDR1 is SGHDN and CDR2 is FVKESK. Trimming took 0 bases from V and 4 from J, leaving 6 bases between them. The CDR3 loop reads CASSQDISYGYTF. CDR3 in DNA: TGTGCCAGCAGCCAAGACATTTCCTATGGCTACACCTTC.

The chain employs TRBV5-1 and TRBJ2-1; 11 bases map to TRBD1. V lost 3 bases to trimming and J lost 6 bases; unmatched junction nucleotides: 2. Germline V CDR1 and CDR2: SGHRS, YFSETQ. The CDR3 runs 14 residues. CDR3 DNA: TGCGCCAGCAGCTGGGGGACAGGGGGCAATGAGCAGTTCTTC. It codes for CASSWGTGGNEQFF.

On this clone: Distinct nucleotide sequences in the sample also encode this CDR3. This rearrangement joins TRBV5-1 to TRBJ1-6; D unresolved. Germline CDR1 SGHRS, CDR2 YFSETQ. V shed 0 bases and J shed 4 bases, with 5 bases lying between them. The CDR3 is made up of 14 amino acids. The CDR3: CASSLDRYNSPLHF. In nucleotides, the CDR3 is TGCGCCAGCAGCTTGGATCGTTATAATTCACCCCTCCACTTT.

V gene TRBV11-1 combines with J gene TRBJ2-1; TRBD2 might be the D (5 bases). V gave up 3 bases and J gave up 7 bases, with 13 bases separating them. The CDR3 totals 14 residues. Germline V lookup: CDR1 SGHAT, CDR2 FQDESV (reference sequence). CDR3 sequence (DNA): TGTGCCAGCAGCTTCGCCGGACTGTGGAATGAGCAGTTCTTC. This sequence encodes CASSFAGLWNEQFF.

The rearrangement uses TRBV29-1 and TRBJ2-1, with 7 positions matching TRBD2. Germline assignment: CDR1 SQVTM and CDR2 ANQGSEA. This CDR3 has 14 residues. The trim removed 4 bases at V and 3 bases at J, leaving 6 bases unmatched. The CDR3 sequence: CSVAGGRSYNEQFF. The CDR3 DNA follows: TGCAGCGTTGCGGGGGGACGAAGCTACAATGAGCAGTTCTTC.

The chain joins TRBV4-1 to TRBJ2-5, with D unclear. V was clipped by 0 bases and J by 2 bases, with 10 bases between them. CDR1 MGHRA and CDR2 YSYEKL come from the germline V gene. CDR3 size: 15 residues. CDR3 DNA: TGCGCCAGCAGCCAAGATGTGGCCTCACAAGAGACCCAGTACTTC. This translates into CASSQDVASQETQYF.

CDR3 DNA sequence: TGTGCCAGCAGCCCTGGCCTAGCGGGAGTGAACGGGGAGCTGTTTTTT. Amino acids: CASSPGLAGVNGELFF. V gene TRBV2 combines with J gene TRBJ2-2; 10 positions match TRBD2. CDR1 and CDR2 (germline): SNHLY, FYNNEI. The V segment lost 6 bases and the J segment 7 bases; nucleotides outside the gene matches: 11. The CDR3 runs to 16 residues.

The chain recombines TRBV5-4 with TRBJ1-2; no clear D. Trimming pared 0 bases from V and 1 base from J, leaving 4 bases between. This CDR3 has 13 residues. Germline-derived CDR1 and CDR2 are SGHNT and YYREEE (reference sequence). DNA for the CDR3: TGTGCCAGCAGCTTGGCCGGTAACTATGGCTACACCTTC. Translated: CASSLAGNYGYTF.

The gene calls are TRBV5-4 and TRBJ1-2; 8 bases agree with TRBD1. Trimming cost V 3 bases and J 0 bases; bases outside gene matches: 4. Looked up from germline, CDR1 is SGHNT and CDR2 is YYREEE (reference sequence). CDR3 length: 15 amino acids. CDR3: CASSSGQGANYGYTF. DNA for the CDR3: TGTGCCAGCAGCTCAGGACAGGGCGCTAACTATGGCTACACCTTC.

The CDR3 spells CATSTLGRGGGDPQHF. The CDR3 coding sequence is TGTGCCACCAGCACCCTCGGACGGGGGGGAGGAGATCCCCAGCATTTT. The gene calls are TRBV15 and TRBJ1-5; TRBD1 is a possible D gene (5 bases). Per germline, CDR1 LNHNV and CDR2 YYDKDF (reference sequence). The V end was cut by 4 bases, the J end by 10 bases, with 23 bases between. The CDR3 contains 16 residues.

The rearrangement uses TRBV28 and TRBJ1-1, with D perhaps TRBD1 (5 bases). The V gene's germline CDR1 is MDHEN and CDR2 SYDVKM. V was pared by 4 bases and J by 1 base, with 16 bases between. The CDR3 extends over 16 amino acids. CDR3 residues: CASSSVGGAGNTEAFF. The CDR3 DNA reads TGTGCCAGCAGTTCAGTTGGCGGGGCGGGGAACACTGAAGCTTTCTTT.

This clone was picked up one time. The genes are TRBV10-2 and TRBJ1-5; 12 positions agree with TRBD1. The V and J ends lost 4 bases and 6 bases, in that order; junction bases with no gene match: 4. CDR1 WSHSY and CDR2 SAAADI come from the germline V gene. CDR3 length equals 15 residues. CDR3 amino acids: CASSAGTGGLQPQHF. The DNA of the CDR3 is TGCGCCAGCAGTGCCGGGACAGGGGGCCTTCAGCCCCAGCATTTT.

The rearrangement links TRBV7-7 to TRBJ2-1, with TRBD2 matching 16 bases. Germline assignment: CDR1 SSHAT and CDR2 FNYEAQ (reference sequence). V trimming: 5 bases; J trimming: 5 bases; junction bases outside the gene matches: 12. This CDR3 has 19 amino acids. The CDR3: CASSQVPGLAGGENNEQFF. In DNA form, the CDR3 reads TGTGCCAGCAGCCAAGTCCCGGGACTAGCGGGGGGGGAGAACAATGAGCAGTTCTTC.

The rearrangement uses TRBV19 and TRBJ2-3; D is perhaps TRBD1 (5 bases). V lost 7 bases, J lost 4 bases, and 21 bases lay in between. Germline CDR1 LNHDA, CDR2 SQIVND (reference sequence). The CDR3 is 16 amino acids. CDR3 amino acids: CASTRTRQGKADTQYF. CDR3 in DNA: TGTGCCAGTACCCGAACGAGGCAGGGAAAAGCAGATACGCAGTATTTT.

The chain couples TRBV7-6 to TRBJ2-5, with a tentative D call TRBD2 (9 bases). The V end was cut by 4 bases, the J end by 11 bases, with 23 bases between. Germline CDR1 and CDR2: SGHVS and FNYEAQ. The CDR3 is 15 amino acids. In DNA, the CDR3 is TGTGCCAGCAGCTCTAGCGGGACAGGTCGTTGGGAGCAGTACTTC. Protein: CASSSSGTGRWEQYF.

The J gene is TRBJ1-4, the V gene TRBV5-4; D perhaps matches TRBD1 (6 bases). Germline V gene data show CDR1 as SGHNT and CDR2 as YYREEE (reference sequence). Trimming removed 3 bases from V and 6 bases from J, with 12 bases in between. The CDR3 is made up of 14 amino acids. The CDR3 sequence: CASSSRGRDEKLFF. Written as DNA, the CDR3 is TGTGCCAGCAGCTCCAGGGGTCGAGATGAAAAACTGTTTTTT.

This chain links TRBV6-5 with TRBJ2-3; 8 bases align to TRBD2. In germline, CDR1 is MNHEY, CDR2 SVGAGI. The CDR3 extends over 15 amino acids. With 6 bases clipped from V and 0 bases from J, the junction kept 5 bases outside the gene matches. The CDR3 DNA reads TGTGCCAGCAGGTCAGCGGGGGCTAGCACAGATACGCAGTATTTT. Protein: CASRSAGASTDTQYF.

The rearrangement links TRBV5-4 to TRBJ2-2, with D possibly matching TRBD1 (7 bases). CDR1 and CDR2 (germline): SGHNT, YYREEE (reference sequence). V lost 6 bases to trimming and J lost 5 bases, with 17 bases between them. The CDR3 loop spans 15 amino acids. CDR3 in amino acids: CASKEGASGTGELFF. For the CDR3, the DNA is TGTGCCAGCAAGGAGGGGGCATCGGGGACCGGGGAGCTGTTTTTT.

The V call is TRBV6-5, the J call TRBJ1-5; TRBD1 matches at 7 bases. Germline V gives CDR1 MNHEY, CDR2 SVGAGI. This CDR3 contains 15 residues. Germline trimming cut 5 bases from V and 4 bases from J; bases unmatched to any gene: 8. The CDR3 loop is CASSAQGIQNQPQHF. The CDR3 region has the DNA TGTGCCAGCAGTGCACAGGGGATACAGAATCAGCCCCAGCATTTT.

The chain is built from TRBV19 and TRBJ2-5; 9 bases are a match to TRBD1. TRBJ2-7 explains the end of the DNA better; the J call may be wrong. The CDR3 is made up of 15 amino acids. Germline loops: CDR1 LNHDA, CDR2 SQIVND (reference sequence). As DNA, the CDR3 is TGTGCCAGTAGTATCGGGGGGACAGGGTCGTACGAGCAGTACTTC. Amino acid sequence: CASSIGGTGSYEQYF.

This chain joins TRBV9 and TRBJ2-2; D may be TRBD2 (5 bases). The CDR3 has 15 residues. V was pared by 0 bases and J by 5 bases, with 11 bases between. Germline CDR1 reads SGDLS; CDR2 reads YYNGEE. The CDR3 region is CASSVDRGGTGELFF. The CDR3 DNA sequence: TGTGCCAGCAGCGTAGATCGGGGTGGGACCGGGGAGCTGTTTTTT.

This chain links TRBV20-1 with TRBJ2-7; D ambiguous. Germline assignment: CDR1 DFQATT and CDR2 SNEGSKA (reference sequence). The CDR3 sequence is 11 residues long. The V end was cut by 0 bases, the J end by 5 bases, with 5 bases between. For the CDR3, the DNA is TGCAGTGCTAGAGACAGAAACGAGCAGTACTTC. Translation gives CSARDRNEQYF.

V gene TRBV6-6 combines with J gene TRBJ1-1; weak D call: TRBD1 (5 bases). Germline values: CDR1 MNHNY, CDR2 SVGAGI (reference sequence). There are 16 residues in the CDR3. V dropped 7 bases and J dropped 5 bases, with 23 bases sitting between them. The CDR3 is CASIPSWGVRGTEAFF. CDR3 bases: TGTGCCAGCATTCCTAGTTGGGGGGTTCGGGGTACTGAAGCTTTCTTT.